This entry describes one TCR beta chain. The target of this receptor is not known. No base qualities exist here, and no much larger clone lies one base off it. V gives up 6 bases and J gives up 1 base, and the segment between their germline ends measures 3 bases. Based on the germline V gene, the CDR1 and CDR2 sequences are MDHEN and SYDVKM. Measured from the cysteine to the phenylalanine, the CDR3 is 11 residues long. The read is trimmed to its CDR3 DNA, 33 bases read in frame from base 1. This sample is part of a study of siplizumab effects on memory and regulatory T cells (dated by TCRdb to the late 2010s). In terms of the full investigation: The study examined how the anti-CD2 antibody siplizumab affects alloreactive T-cell subsets in allogeneic mixed lymphocyte reactions built from human PBMCs.

Findings and caveats that apply to the study as a whole: A naive or memory phenotype could not be assigned to roughly 80-95% of proliferating CD4+ or CD8+ clones. Among mappable alloreactive CD4+ clones, the Treg-derived fraction averaged 68.8% with siplizumab versus 26.9% in control reactions. Unstimulated naive T cells appeared to be more diverse than memory T cells, and naive cells seemed to make a substantial contribution to the alloresponse. Sequences below about 10^-5 frequency were poorly captured, so only a minor fraction of alloreactive clones could be mapped to unstimulated subsets. Whether proliferating Tregs from siplizumab cultures were suppressive was not functionally confirmed. Siplizumab significantly reduced the cumulative frequency of alloreactive sequences traceable to unstimulated CD4+ memory T cells.

The library relied on the immunoSEQ multiplex PCR assay. Around 9.9 x 10^4 TCR templates per sample were assayed by the deep sequencing platform. Genomic DNA extracted from sorted T cells was used for TCRbeta CDR3 sequencing. Per the authors' processing: The R programming language was used for clonal analysis of TCRbeta CDR3 data. Unstimulated samples were compared with post-reaction CFSE-low samples to define alloreactive CD4+ and CD8+ clones. Regulatory or non-regulatory origin was assigned to alloreactive CD4+ clones by matching of sequences to sorted unstimulated Treg and non-Treg repertoires. TCRdb's version of the immuneACCESS table is confined to in-frame rearrangements and falls short of the full clone set. An unresolved V gene accounts for under half of the shortfall where checked; the remainder is of unknown origin. The DNA was the basis for D and trimming; V, J and clone size are from that table. Present in this sample are approximately 100,000 clones, about 90% of which were seen just once. The top ten clonotypes cover approximately 2.7% of the sample.

TCRbeta CDR3 sequencing was performed on sorted unstimulated T cells and on proliferating T cells recovered from mixed lymphocyte reactions. Fresh whole blood from about eleven HLA-typed healthy donors served as the source for isolating PBMCs. Sample: CD4+ T cells sorted from blood. The V gene is TRBV28 and the J gene is TRBJ2-5; too little of a D gene remains to name it. The clonotype comes from a human donor in good health. Some clones in this sample may be carry-over from other donors' samples. The sequence in DNA is TGTGCCAGCAGATTCCAAGAGACCCAGTACTTC. Protein translation: CASRFQETQYF.